This T cell receptor beta chain was obtained from a study of blood T cells in healthy people across ages. Study-wide points: Versus aged donors, long-lived donors had higher diversity and more naive CD4+ cells.

Points on this clonotype: Its cognate antigen is unknown.

A J-beta primer mix and a sample-barcoded 5' primer were used in a second PCR of about 7 to 12 cycles. From the 5' RACE reads, TCRdb called clonotypes with MiXCR, one entry per CDR3 protein. This table has 760,000 or so distinct CDR3 sequences, around 25% appearing once. CDR1 SGHVS and CDR2 FQNEAQ come from the germline V gene. Trimming at V came to 8 bases and at J to 7 bases, leaving 12 bases not matched to a gene. CDR3 length: 15 residues. This sample also belongs to another study, concerning T cells of mothers and their children.

The chain is built from TRBV7-8 and TRBJ2-2; 8 bases map to TRBD1. The sample taken for sequencing was blood. The origin of this receptor is a boy between 10 and 17 years old in good health. In nucleotides, the CDR3 is TGTGCCAGCCGGGGACAGGCGGTGGGTGGCGGGGAGCTGTTTTTT. Protein sequence: CASRGQAVGGGELFF.